The 27 T cell receptor beta chains given below trace back to one sample, sequenced in a study of blood T cell repertoires in COVID-19. The table came from immunoSEQ multiplex PCR; TCRdb's copy has only in-frame clones and leaves some out. Among roughly 200,000 clones listed, roughly 75% were seen once. The sample was peripheral blood. These TCRs come from a man between 70 and 80 years old with active or convalescent COVID-19.

The chain links TRBV7-6 to TRBJ1-3; D is ambiguous. V dropped 5 bases and J dropped 0 bases, with 8 bases sitting between them. Germline values: CDR1 SGHVS, CDR2 FNYEAQ. CDR3 length: 14 amino acids. The CDR3 DNA reads as TGTGCCAGCAGCCCCCAGGACTCTGGAAACACCATATATTTT. It yields the protein CASSPQDSGNTIYF.

V gene TRBV5-1 combines with J gene TRBJ1-1; 12 bases map to TRBD1. V lost 4 bases, J lost 6 bases, and 7 bases stayed unmatched. Germline loops: CDR1 SGHRS, CDR2 YFSETQ. This CDR3 contains 15 residues. CDR3 residues: CASSRGQGAGAEAFF. The CDR3 DNA sequence: TGCGCCAGCAGCAGGGGACAGGGGGCTGGAGCTGAAGCTTTCTTT.

The chain couples TRBV5-1 to TRBJ2-3, with D perhaps TRBD2 (6 bases). The CDR3 totals 17 residues. The V gene's germline CDR1 is SGHRS and CDR2 YFSETQ. V was trimmed by 2 bases and J by 2 bases, leaving 18 bases between them. The CDR3 DNA follows: TGCGCCAGCAGCTTTGGGTTCGCGGGAACCTCCACAGATACGCAGTATTTT. Residues: CASSFGFAGTSTDTQYF.

The count of this clone is one. The chain links TRBV15 to TRBJ1-4, with D unresolved. The CDR3 extends over 14 amino acids. CDR1 and CDR2 (germline): LNHNV, YYDKDF (reference sequence). V was trimmed by 1 base and J by 8 bases, leaving 11 bases between them. The CDR3 reads CATSRGGDFEKLFF. In DNA form, the CDR3 reads TGTGCCACCAGCAGAGGGGGAGATTTCGAAAAACTGTTTTTT.

The table lists this clone with a few counts. The J gene is TRBJ2-7, the V gene TRBV20-1, with no clear D. The CDR3 runs to 11 residues. CDR1 is DFQATT and CDR2 is SNEGSKA in the germline V gene (reference sequence). The V and J ends lost 1 base and 3 bases respectively, with 4 bases between them. Written as DNA, the CDR3 is TGCAGTGCTAGAGCCGGCTACGAGCAGTACTTC. Amino acid sequence: CSARAGYEQYF.

This chain connects TRBV7-8 to TRBJ2-5; tentatively, D is TRBD2 (7 bases). Germline lookup yields CDR1 SGHVS and CDR2 FQNEAQ. This CDR3 is built from 14 residues. Trimming pared 5 bases from V and 1 base from J, leaving 11 bases between. The CDR3 DNA reads as TGTGCCAGCAGCCGGGGGGCTTTCCAAGAGACCCAGTACTTC. Amino acid sequence: CASSRGAFQETQYF.

This clone was recorded once. This chain links TRBV5-4 with TRBJ2-5; 7 bases fit TRBD1. V was pared by 4 bases and J by 0 bases, with 6 bases of the junction left unmatched. The length of the CDR3 is 15 residues. Germline assignment: CDR1 SGHNT and CDR2 YYREEE (reference sequence). The CDR3 bases are TGTGCCAGCAGCCCCCAACAGGGGTACCAAGAGACCCAGTACTTC. Protein product: CASSPQQGYQETQYF.

The chain carries TRBV27 and TRBJ1-1; 11 nucleotides line up with TRBD1. The length of the CDR3 is 15 residues. V shed 7 bases and J 3 bases; nucleotides not matched to a gene: 7. Germline V CDR1 and CDR2: MNHEY, SMNVEV (reference sequence). This CDR3 reads CASIPPGQGDTEAFF. CDR3 sequence (DNA): TGTGCCAGCATCCCCCCGGGACAGGGGGACACTGAAGCTTTCTTT.

V usage is TRBV7-9 and J usage is TRBJ2-1; TRBD1 agrees at 10 bases. Germline V gene sequence: CDR1 SEHNR, CDR2 FQNEAQ (reference sequence). The CDR3 runs to 16 residues. J was trimmed by 12 bases and V by 5 bases; bases with no gene match: 16. The CDR3 protein is CASSPFGQGVFIGQFF. Here the CDR3 DNA reads TGTGCCAGCAGCCCGTTTGGACAGGGGGTTTTTATTGGGCAGTTCTTC.

V gene TRBV20-1 combines with J gene TRBJ2-5, with TRBD1 matching over 7 bases. V trimming: 3 bases; J trimming: 3 bases; junction bases outside the gene matches: 7. This CDR3 contains 14 residues. Germline V lookup: CDR1 DFQATT, CDR2 SNEGSKA (reference sequence). The CDR3 sequence: CSASRDSNEETQYF. CDR3 coding DNA: TGCAGTGCTAGTCGGGACAGTAACGAAGAGACCCAGTACTTC.

The chain employs TRBV10-3 and TRBJ2-7, with D perhaps matching TRBD2 (6 bases). The V gene's germline CDR1 is ENHRY and CDR2 SYGVKD. The CDR3 covers 14 residues. V lost 4 bases, J lost 3 bases, and 13 bases lay in between. The CDR3 DNA sequence: TGTGCCATCAGTGGGGGGGAGAACCGCTACGAGCAGTACTTC. It encodes CAISGGENRYEQYF.

The chain has TRBV6-5 and TRBJ1-2, with D perhaps TRBD1 (6 bases). The CDR3 sequence is 13 residues long. CDR1 is MNHEY and CDR2 is SVGAGI in the germline V gene. V was trimmed by 5 bases and J by 6 bases, leaving 13 bases between them. The chain's CDR3 is CASSPTGFNGYTF. CDR3 DNA: TGTGCCAGCAGTCCGACAGGTTTTAATGGCTACACCTTC.

This chain joins TRBV5-1 and TRBJ2-3; 8 bases line up with TRBD2. After removal of 4 bases from V and 2 bases from J, the junction contained 18 bases not matched to a gene. Germline V gene lookup returns CDR1 SGHRS and CDR2 YFSETQ. The CDR3 spans 19 residues. The CDR3 region is CASSRFLAGGRETTDTQYF. The CDR3 bases are TGCGCCAGCAGCCGCTTCCTCGCGGGGGGCCGGGAAACCACAGATACGCAGTATTTT.

The chain recombines TRBV7-9 with TRBJ1-6; D gene uncertain. Germline V gives CDR1 SEHNR, CDR2 FQNEAQ (reference sequence). Deletions cut 1 base from V and 9 bases from J, with 4 bases between. This CDR3 has 12 residues. This CDR3 reads CASSLDSSPLHF. CDR3 sequence (DNA): TGTGCCAGCAGCTTAGACTCTTCACCCCTCCACTTT.

This clone was picked up a small number of times. The CDR3 is CASSPTQGARNTEAFF. The CDR3 DNA reads TGTGCCAGCAGCCCTACACAGGGGGCGAGGAACACTGAAGCTTTCTTT. The V call is TRBV4-2, the J call TRBJ1-1, with TRBD1 matching over 9 bases. The CDR3 runs to 16 residues. With V trimmed by 4 bases and J by 1 base, 7 bases remained unmatched. Germline loops: CDR1 LGHNA, CDR2 YNFKEQ.

The genes are TRBV7-8 and TRBJ1-4, with unresolved D. The germline V and J ends were trimmed by 5 bases and 8 bases, with 15 bases remaining between them. Germline loops: CDR1 SGHVS, CDR2 FQNEAQ. This CDR3 has 14 amino acids. The CDR3 reads CASSEVSWEEKLFF. CDR3 in DNA: TGTGCCAGCAGCGAGGTGTCATGGGAGGAAAAACTGTTTTTT.

The chain links TRBV7-2 to TRBJ2-7, with TRBD1 identical over 7 bases. Losses at the gene ends were 1 base for V and 2 bases for J; bases not matched to a gene: 14. Germline V gene lookup returns CDR1 SGHTA and CDR2 FQGNSA. The CDR3 totals 18 residues. The CDR3 nucleotides read TGTGCCAGCAGCTTAGAAGATAGGTTCGGGACAGTTCCCTACGAGCAGTACTTC. Its protein product is CASSLEDRFGTVPYEQYF.

The V gene is TRBV18, the J gene TRBJ1-3; D is possibly TRBD1 (5 bases). The length of the CDR3 is 16 residues. With 3 bases removed from V and 0 bases from J, the gap between germline ends came to 12 bases. Germline-derived CDR1 and CDR2 are KGHSH and LQKENI. In nucleotides, the CDR3 is TGTGCCAGCTCACCGGGGCTTTGGGGCTCTGGAAACACCATATATTTT. The encoded protein is CASSPGLWGSGNTIYF.

The J gene is TRBJ2-7, the V gene TRBV9; the D is unclear. The V end was cut by 4 bases, the J end by 8 bases, with 10 bases between. The CDR3 is made up of 11 amino acids. Germline V gene lookup returns CDR1 SGDLS and CDR2 YYNGEE. CDR3 bases: TGTGCCAGCAGCCCCGAGGCTCAGCAGTACTTC. This gives the protein CASSPEAQQYF.

On this clone itself: The junction and the germline gene differ at one end; a read error may be behind it. The chain couples TRBV5-6 to TRBJ1-4; D might be TRBD1 (6 bases). Per germline, CDR1 SGHDT and CDR2 YYEEEE. CDR3 length: 13 amino acids. The CDR3 reads CASSLVNQQGTVF. As DNA, the CDR3 is TGTGCCAGCAGCTTGGTGAACCAACAGGGAACTGTTTTT.

The chain joins TRBV7-9 to TRBJ2-3, with TRBD2 matching 11 bases. The CDR3 has 15 amino acids. Trimming cost V 5 bases and J 3 bases; bases outside gene matches: 4. The germline V gene encodes CDR1 SEHNR and CDR2 FQNEAQ (reference sequence). This CDR3 reads CASSPLAGGTDTQYF. CDR3 nucleotide sequence: TGTGCCAGCAGCCCCCTAGCGGGGGGAACAGATACGCAGTATTTT.

As DNA, the CDR3 is TGTGCCAGCAGCCCTCTGGGGGGGATGAACACTGAAGCTTTCTTT. It encodes CASSPLGGMNTEAFF. The chain carries TRBV3-1 (or the pseudogene TRBV3-2) and TRBJ1-1, with a possible D match to TRBD1 (5 bases). The CDR3 runs to 15 residues. V was pared by 4 bases and J by 0 bases, with 12 bases between. Germline CDR1 is LGHDT and CDR2 is YNNKEL (reference sequence).

The V call is TRBV12-3 or TRBV12-4, the J call TRBJ2-7; possibly TRBD1 for D (6 bases). V was cut by 8 bases and J by 0 bases, with 8 bases left in between. The CDR3 is 12 amino acids. The CDR3: CASRDTSYEQYF. The CDR3 nucleotides read TGTGCCAGCCGGGACACCTCCTACGAGCAGTACTTC.

The rearrangement joins TRBV6-5 to TRBJ2-1, with TRBD2 matching 13 bases. The germline CDR1 and CDR2 sequences are MNHEY and SVGAGI. CDR3 length: 15 amino acids. The V segment lost 7 bases and the J segment 9 bases; nucleotides outside the gene matches: 9. The CDR3 DNA sequence: TGTGCCAGCACCGTAGGACTAGCGGGAGTGGGTGAGCAGTTCTTC. Amino acid sequence: CASTVGLAGVGEQFF.

V usage is TRBV6-1 and J usage is TRBJ1-5, with 10 positions matching TRBD1. Germline assignment: CDR1 MNHNS and CDR2 SASEGT. With V trimmed by 3 bases and J by 6 bases, 2 bases remained unmatched. This CDR3 region has 14 residues. The chain's CDR3 is CASSEGQGSQPQHF. In nucleotides, the CDR3 is TGTGCCAGCAGTGAGGGACAGGGGAGTCAGCCCCAGCATTTT.

V usage is TRBV6-5 and J usage is TRBJ1-2, with D possibly matching TRBD1 (6 bases). V lost 5 bases and J 4 bases, leaving 11 bases between the germline ends. The germline CDR1 and CDR2 sequences are MNHEY and SVGAGI. This CDR3 region has 13 residues. As DNA, the CDR3 is TGTGCCAGCAGTCAACAGGGCCTCTATGGCTACACCTTC. Translating gives CASSQQGLYGYTF.

The V and J genes are TRBV18 and TRBJ2-3; 8 bases fit TRBD2. V lost 0 bases to trimming and J lost 6 bases; unmatched junction nucleotides: 5. The V gene's germline CDR1 is KGHSH and CDR2 LQKENI. The CDR3 loop spans 15 amino acids. The CDR3 spells CASSPPSGVGDTQYF. The CDR3 DNA is TGTGCCAGCTCACCACCTAGCGGGGTGGGGGATACGCAGTATTTT. The whole variable domain, filled in from reference TRBV18 and TRBJ2-3, reads NAGVMQNPRHLVRRRGQEARLRCSPMKGHSHVYWYRQLPEEGLKFMVYLQKENIIDESGMPKERFSAEFPKEGPSILRIQQVVRGDSAAYFCASSPPSGVGDTQYFGPGTRLTVL.